The subject of this entry is one TCR beta chain. Its cognate antigen is unknown. The table came from immunoSEQ multiplex PCR; TCRdb's copy has only in-frame clones and leaves some out. The sample includes some 110,000 clones, approximately 85% of them seen just once. CDR1 and CDR2 (germline): LNHDA, SQIVND (reference sequence). The ends were cut back, 1 base at V and 6 bases at J, with 19 bases in the middle. The CDR3 runs to 16 residues. The sample belongs to a study of cytomegalovirus exposure and HLA in healthy donors. Study-wide results and caveats: The tendency of first-cohort TCR clusters to co-occur in the approximately 120 validation repertoires was identified by a subsequent analysis. Many donors shared some public TCRs, even though most TCR sequences were rare.

This receptor was obtained from a man between 18 and 35 years old in good health and CMV-seronegative. Specimen: PBMCs. The chain couples TRBV19 to TRBJ2-7; D possibly corresponds to TRBD2 (6 bases). CDR3: CASSIAGATLTSEQYF. The DNA for the CDR3 is TGTGCCAGTAGTATAGCGGGAGCTACCCTAACCTCCGAGCAGTACTTC.